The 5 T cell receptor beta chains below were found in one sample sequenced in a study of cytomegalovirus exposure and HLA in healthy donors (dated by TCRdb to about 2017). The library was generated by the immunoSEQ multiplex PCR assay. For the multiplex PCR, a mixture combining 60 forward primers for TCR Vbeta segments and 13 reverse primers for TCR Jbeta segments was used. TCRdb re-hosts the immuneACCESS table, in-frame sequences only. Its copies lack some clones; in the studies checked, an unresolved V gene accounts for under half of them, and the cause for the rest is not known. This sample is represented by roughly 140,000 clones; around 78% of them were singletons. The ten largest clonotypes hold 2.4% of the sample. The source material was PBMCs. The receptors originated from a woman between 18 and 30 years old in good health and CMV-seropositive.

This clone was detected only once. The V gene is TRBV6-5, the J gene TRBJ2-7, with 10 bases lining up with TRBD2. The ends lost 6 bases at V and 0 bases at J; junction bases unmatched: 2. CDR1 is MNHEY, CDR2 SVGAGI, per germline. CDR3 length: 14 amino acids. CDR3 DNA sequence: TGTGCCAGCAGGCGGACTAGCGGCTCCTACGAGCAGTACTTC. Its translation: CASRRTSGSYEQYF.

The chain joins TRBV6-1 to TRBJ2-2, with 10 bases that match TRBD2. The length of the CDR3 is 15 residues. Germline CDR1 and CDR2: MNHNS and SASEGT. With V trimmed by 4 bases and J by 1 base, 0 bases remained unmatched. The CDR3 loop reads CASSGLAGNTGELFF. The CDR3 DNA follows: TGTGCCAGCAGTGGACTAGCGGGGAACACCGGGGAGCTGTTTTTT.

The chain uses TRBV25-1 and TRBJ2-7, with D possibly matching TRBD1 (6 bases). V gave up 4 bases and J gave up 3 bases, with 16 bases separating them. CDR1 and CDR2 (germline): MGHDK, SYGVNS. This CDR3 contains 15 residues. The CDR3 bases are TGTGCCAGCAGTGCCCCCAGGGGCAGGAACTACGAGCAGTACTTC. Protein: CASSAPRGRNYEQYF.

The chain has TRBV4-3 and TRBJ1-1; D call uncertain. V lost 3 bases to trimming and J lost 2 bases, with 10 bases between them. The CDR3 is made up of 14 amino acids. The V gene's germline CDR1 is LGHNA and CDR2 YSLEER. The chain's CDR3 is CASSHSLGNTEAFF. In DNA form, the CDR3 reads TGCGCCAGCAGCCACAGTCTTGGTAACACTGAAGCTTTCTTT.

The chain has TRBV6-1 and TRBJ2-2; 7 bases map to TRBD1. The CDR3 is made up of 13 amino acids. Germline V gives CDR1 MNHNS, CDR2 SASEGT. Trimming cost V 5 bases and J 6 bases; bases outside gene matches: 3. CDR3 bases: TGTGCCAGCAGTCGACAGGGTGCCGGGGAGCTGTTTTTT. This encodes CASSRQGAGELFF.